A selection of T cell receptor beta chains follows, all from one sample in a study of liver allograft versus peripheral blood T cells. TCRdb independently ran MiXCR on the reads; one entry per CDR3 protein. This sample carries 10,000 or so distinct CDR3 sequences, approximately 16% of them seen once, and the ten largest clones take around 2.9%. Receptors originate from a human patient who had a liver transplant. The graft donor may have given rise to some T cells. CDR3s include the opening cysteine and the closing phenylalanine or tryptophan. A D gene is named only where the DNA matches it firmly. Rows give clone size only sometimes, using once, few, many, or a class for an expanded clone.

clone_size	d_call	j_call	v_call	cdr3_aa	cdr3_nt
many	TRBD1	TRBJ1-2	TRBV20-1	CSARAGIGQGADGHINYGYTF	TGCAGTGCTCGAGCCGGAATCGGACAGGGGGCCGACGGTCATATAAACTATGGCTACACCTTC
many	TRBD1	TRBJ1-2	TRBV20-1	CSARDREDGYTF	TGCAGTGCTAGGGACAGGGAGGATGGCTACACCTTC
medium-sized	-	TRBJ2-7	TRBV29-1	CSVEDAGRTGFYEQYF	TGCAGCGTTGAAGATGCGGGCAGGACCGGATTCTACGAGCAGTACTTC
medium-sized	-	TRBJ2-1	TRBV12-3/TRBV12-4	CASSLTLVGYNEQFF	TGTGCCAGCAGTCTCACCCTAGTGGGTTACAATGAGCAGTTCTTC
medium-sized	-	TRBJ2-2	TRBV6-2/TRBV6-3	CASSYVYTGELFF	TGTGCCAGCAGTTACGTCTACACCGGGGAGCTGTTTTTT
many	-	TRBJ1-5	TRBV6-1	CASLDKHSNQPQHF	TGTGCCAGCTTGGACAAGCATAGCAATCAGCCCCAGCATTTT
large	-	TRBJ1-6	TRBV18	CASSPGDSPLHF	TGTGCCAGCTCACCAGGGGATTCACCCCTCCACTTT
few	TRBD1	TRBJ2-1	TRBV3-1	CASSRGRGRFNEQFF	TGTGCCAGCAGCCGAGGCAGGGGGCGTTTCAATGAGCAGTTCTTC
many	-	TRBJ1-1	TRBV6-2/TRBV6-3	CASIPFQLNTEAFF	TGTGCCAGCATTCCGTTCCAGTTGAACACTGAAGCTTTCTTT
-	-	TRBJ2-1	TRBV20-1	CSVTGVGEQFF	TGCAGTGTTACTGGGGTGGGTGAGCAGTTCTTC
many	TRBD1	TRBJ1-2	TRBV12-3/TRBV12-4	CASSLPGQGLYGYTF	TGTGCCAGCAGTTTACCCGGACAGGGGCTCTATGGCTACACCTTC
-	-	TRBJ2-3	TRBV29-1	CSVGARTRSKDTQYF	TGCAGCGTTGGGGCCCGGACGCGCAGCAAAGATACGCAGTATTTT
few	TRBD1	TRBJ2-1	TRBV20-1	CSARAVTGTDFLSSYNEQFF	TGCAGTGCTAGAGCAGTTACCGGGACAGACTTTTTGAGCTCCTACAATGAGCAGTTCTTC
-	-	TRBJ1-6	TRBV20-1	CSGTPGPYNSPLHF	TGCAGCGGGACACCGGGCCCGTATAATTCACCCCTCCACTTT
-	TRBD2	TRBJ2-5	TRBV7-9	CASSLGGGRQQETQYF	TGTGCCAGCAGCTTAGGCGGCGGGAGGCAACAAGAGACCCAGTACTTC
many	TRBD1	TRBJ2-1	TRBV19	CASSRFPGTGNNEQFF	TGTGCCAGTAGTCGTTTTCCGGGGACAGGGAACAATGAGCAGTTCTTC
medium-sized	TRBD1	TRBJ1-4	TRBV7-9	CASSLEGTVNEKLFF	TGTGCCAGCAGCTTAGAGGGGACAGTAAATGAAAAACTGTTTTTT
medium-sized	-	TRBJ1-5	TRBV18	CASSPFKGMDQPQHF	TGTGCCAGCTCACCATTTAAAGGGATGGATCAGCCCCAGCATTTT
medium-sized	TRBD2	TRBJ2-1	TRBV27	CASSETSGSIPYNEQFF	TGTGCCAGCAGTGAGACTAGCGGGAGTATCCCCTACAATGAGCAGTTCTTC
medium-sized	-	TRBJ1-2	TRBV19	CASIGRNYGYTF	TGTGCCAGTATTGGCAGAAACTATGGCTACACCTTC
few	-	TRBJ1-1	TRBV28	CASGAGVNTEAFF	TGTGCCAGCGGGGCAGGGGTGAACACTGAAGCTTTCTTT
medium-sized	-	TRBJ2-1	TRBV7-5	CISVPEAPSGRYNEQFF	-
few	-	TRBJ2-5	TRBV27	CASSLGPLGAKYF	TGTGCCAGCAGTTTAGGCCCGCTTGGGGCCAAGTACTTC
-	-	TRBJ2-1	TRBV7-3	CASSFSGDEQFF	TGTGCCAGCAGCTTTAGCGGCGATGAGCAGTTCTTC
medium-sized	TRBD1	TRBJ2-7	TRBV6-2/TRBV6-3	CASSYSGQGAYEQYF	TGTGCCAGCAGTTACTCAGGACAGGGGGCTTACGAGCAGTACTTC
-	-	TRBJ1-1	TRBV5-5	CASSFRHTMNTEAFF	TGTGCCAGCAGCTTCCGACATACCATGAACACTGAAGCTTTCTTT
medium-sized	-	TRBJ2-7	TRBV7-2	CASSLAQRGDEQYF	TGTGCCAGCAGCTTAGCTCAGAGAGGCGACGAGCAGTACTTC
-	-	TRBJ1-1	TRBV28	CASSLRGEAFF	TGTGCCAGCAGTTTACGGGGTGAAGCTTTCTTT
few	TRBD1	TRBJ1-5	TRBV6-2/TRBV6-3	CASSDGTGNQPQHF	TGTGCCAGCAGCGATGGGACAGGGAATCAGCCCCAGCATTTT
few	TRBD1	TRBJ1-3	TRBV30	CAWDGQAGNTIYF	TGTGCCTGGGACGGACAGGCTGGAAACACCATATATTTT
medium-sized	TRBD2	TRBJ2-1	TRBV19	CASSTNSGSYNEQFF	TGTGCCAGTAGTACCAATAGCGGGAGTTACAATGAGCAGTTCTTC
medium-sized	-	TRBJ1-6	TRBV28	CASSLRQAPLHF	TGTGCCAGCAGTTTAAGGCAAGCACCCCTCCACTTT
many	TRBD1	TRBJ1-2	TRBV30	CAWSVSGGYGYTF	TGTGCCTGGAGTGTATCAGGGGGCTATGGCTACACCTTC
-	-	TRBJ2-7	TRBV5-1	CASSLTGLAYEQYF	TGCGCCAGCAGCTTAACGGGGTTGGCCTACGAGCAGTACTTC
-	-	TRBJ1-1	TRBV20-1	CSAPWQPLSNTEAFF	TGCAGTGCCCCCTGGCAGCCATTATCGAACACTGAAGCTTTCTTT
many	-	TRBJ1-5	TRBV28	CASSKEGVYSNQPQHF	TGTGCCAGCAGTAAGGAGGGGGTTTATAGCAATCAGCCCCAGCATTTT
few	TRBD2	TRBJ2-7	TRBV18	CASSPSDYDSGSAYEQYF	TGTGCCAGCTCACCATCCGACTACGATAGCGGGAGCGCCTACGAGCAGTACTTC